This T cell receptor (beta chain) emerged from a study of blood T cell repertoires in COVID-19. Study as a whole: Both acute and convalescent COVID-19 samples were obtained from the United States, Italy and Spain.

Germline V gene lookup returns CDR1 LGHNA and CDR2 YSLEER. J lost 4 bases, V lost 2 bases, and 7 bases had no gene match. The CDR3 sequence is 15 residues long. How the authors handled the data: Quantification of nucleated cells was approximated via reference gene primer amplification. Libraries were prepared by immunoSEQ multiplex PCR; TCRdb keeps only in-frame clonotypes and omits some of them. V and J calls and clone size are those listed in that table; D and trimming were worked out from the DNA. Here the sample spans approximately 83,000 clones, 77% being singletons. The TCR originated in a woman older than 75 with acute or convalescent COVID-19. The chain has TRBV4-3 and TRBJ1-2; 7 bases are a match to TRBD1. The specimen sequenced was peripheral blood. This chain's CDR3 is CASSQTERDSYGYTF. DNA for the CDR3: TGCGCCAGCAGCCAAACGGAACGGGACAGCTATGGCTACACCTTC.